This paragraph covers one T cell receptor (beta chain) sequence. These data are taken from a study of blood T cell repertoires in COVID-19. On the study more broadly: Italy, Spain and the United States were the sources of the convalescent and acute COVID-19 samples.

The protocol was immunoSEQ multiplex PCR, while the TCRdb copy is restricted to in-frame clones and leaves out a portion. The repertoire holds 300,000 to 350,000 clones, with about 90% as singletons. In terms of age and location, participants ranged from roughly 18 to 90 years and lived in about 25 US areas. Membership in each cohort depended on participant-reported clinical history. Germline trimming cut 3 bases from V and 10 bases from J; bases unmatched to any gene: 6. The germline V gene has CDR1 MGHDK and CDR2 SYGVNS. This CDR3 is 14 amino acids long. This clonotype originated in a man younger than 40 who had recovered from COVID-19. The rearrangement joins TRBV25-1 to TRBJ1-6; TRBD1 agrees at 7 bases. The sequencing input was PBMCs or T cells enriched from blood (not recorded which). The CDR3 protein is CASSESQGRSPLHF. CDR3 sequence (DNA): TGTGCCAGCAGTGAGTCACAGGGGAGGTCACCCCTCCACTTT. Drawing the rest from reference TRBV25-1 and TRBJ1-6, the complete variable domain is EADIYQTPRYLVIGTGKKITLECSQTMGHDKMYWYQQDPGMELHLIHYSYGVNSTEKGDLSSESTVSRIRTEHFPLTLESARPSHTSQYLCASSESQGRSPLHFGNGTRLTVT.